The entry that follows covers one TCR beta chain sequence. What antigen it recognizes has not been identified. It differs at one base from a far larger clone, so likely a read error. The data stem from a study of regulatory T cells in long-lasting Graves disease (dated by TCRdb to the early 2020s). About the investigation overall: Patients with newly diagnosed Graves' disease had been on antithyroid drugs for under 3 months. Peripheral blood TCR sequencing and RNA sequencing compared persistent Graves' disease patients with newly diagnosed Graves' disease patients. The study was registered as a clinical trial and conducted in China. A total of roughly 33 samples were covered by TCR sequencing, comprising around 13 persistent and about 20 newly diagnosed Graves' disease patients.

The CDR3 has 16 amino acids, counting the end cysteine and phenylalanine. Only the CDR3 part of the read is kept: 48 bases, read in frame from the first base. CDR1 and CDR2, per the germline V gene, are SGHTA and FQGNSA. The library was generated by multiplex PCR. TCRdb shows the sequencer as Illumina HiSeq 4000. CDR3 regions were amplified by Arm-PCR with iRepertoire HTBI primers to construct TCR beta libraries. PCR products were gel purified before sequencing. The paper's data handling went like this. Gene usage analysis of CDR3 amino acid clonotypes used the 55 to 65 TRBV and approximately 13 TRBJ segments found across samples. Filtered high-quality paired reads were merged into contigs using COPE and FqMerger. BLAST was used to align contigs to IMGT TRBV, TRBD and TRBJ reference genes, and CDR3 was defined according to IMGT. Clonotypes above 0.1% frequency were classified as highly expanded clones. Repertoire diversity was measured by Shannon entropy, and V-J evenness by the Gini coefficient. A clonotype was considered public if more than one individual shared it. Starting from the raw public reads, TCRdb applied fastp trimming at Q25, assembled clones with MiXCR and retained in-frame beta chains. Rows with a matching CDR3 protein are joined into one entry that keeps the most common DNA and genes. For this entry, the V and J calls and clone size follow TCRdb and not the study's own pipeline. In this sample the table shows 350,000 to 500,000 distinct CDR3 sequences, about 17% of which occur a single time. Roughly a tenth of the sample goes to the ten largest clones.

The paper as a whole reports these results and caveats: Lower TCR Shannon entropy and fewer highly expanded clones were observed in persistent Graves' disease patients than in newly diagnosed patients, which suggested clonal expansion. Only the TCR beta chain was sequenced and analyzed. Preferential use of TRBV28, TRBJ1-2 and TRBJ2-5 was observed in persistent disease, whereas TRBV20-1 and TRBJ2-1 were favored in newly diagnosed disease. A larger number of public clonotypes was shared among persistent patients (more than 2,500) than among newly diagnosed patients (roughly 1,000). As a limitation, the authors acknowledged that the small sample size may reduce accuracy. Because the primary lesion, thyroid tissue, could not be accessed, the study looked at peripheral blood alone.

Read against the paper, the sample's time point label means: newly diagnosed GD, antithyroid drugs for less than 3 months. RNA was extracted from PBMCs in TRIzol for both TCR sequencing and RNA sequencing. The diagnosis of Graves' disease was made according to American Thyroid Association guidelines. Recruitment of patients was carried out at an endocrinology department in Xi'an, China. From each patient, 7.5 to 10 milliliters of peripheral blood was collected into an EDTA anticoagulant tube. Ficoll Paque Plus density gradient separation was used to isolate PBMCs, and no further T cell sorting was done. RNA quality was checked with an Agilent 2100 Bioanalyzer and agarose gel, and concentration with a NanoDrop 2000. These data were also reused for a study on T cells in Graves' hyperthyroidism and ophthalmopathy. Per the second study: A patient counted as having stable Graves' hyperthyroidism if no progression to ophthalmopathy occurred over 18 months of follow-up. The hyperthyroidism patients were between 18 and 65 years old and newly diagnosed, with a disease duration of less than 2 months. The study excluded patients with uncontrolled infections, other autoimmune diseases, pregnancy or lactation. Diagnoses were based on clinical symptoms, serum thyroxine and TRAb, thyroid ultrasound and orbital computed tomography. A first-round RT-PCR of the TCR CDR3 used the HTBI primer set with the Qiagen OneStep RT-PCR kit. Most expanded thyroid clonotypes (frequency above 0.001) were also found in blood, which suggests that blood repertoires may mirror thyroid immune responses. A model built on a 13 V-J signature distinguished ophthalmopathy from stable hyperthyroidism, reaching roughly 88% sensitivity and about 81% specificity in cross-validation and 80%/75% in testing. During validation, the model predicted progression to ophthalmopathy a median of around 7 months ahead of onset, with roughly 65% sensitivity and 72.22% specificity. TCR V-J signatures able to tell the groups apart were searched for in a discovery cohort of 100 patients, of whom 40 to 45 had Graves' ophthalmopathy and 57 had stable Graves' hyperthyroidism. Prospective prediction of ophthalmopathy was tested in an independent validation cohort consisting of fewer than 20 hyperthyroidism patients and some 15 patients who later progressed to ophthalmopathy. The roughly 100 discovery patients were randomly split 7:3 into training and test sets. The study also compared thyroid tissue and blood T-cell repertoires from more than 5 Graves' hyperthyroidism patients. After sampling, hyperthyroidism patients received methimazole starting at 30 mg daily, and ophthalmopathy patients received high-dose intravenous methylprednisolone. Libraries were constructed in a second round of multiplex PCR, after which size selection and purification were carried out. The libraries were sequenced on an Illumina HiSeq2000 using paired-end 100 bp reads. SOAPnuke was used to process the raw data, removing reads that contained adapters or uncalled bases, had a mean Phred below 15, or lacked an exact match to the constant primer or identifier. COPE v1.2.5 was used to merge high-quality paired reads, and clonotypes were defined as unique nucleotide sequences. MiTCR v1.1 was used to align the clonotypes against IMGT TRBV, TRBD and TRBJ reference segments. The analysis was restricted to V-J combinations with a frequency above 0.0001, which together covered about 99% of the repertoires. A TCS score was defined as the ratio between F50 (clonal expansion) and ExV (chaos), using BLOSUM62-based TCRdist between CDR3 peptides within each V-J. Welch's t-statistics and random forest reduced 514 V-J features to roughly 13, which were used in a naive Bayes classifier (R e1071). No statistical method was used to set the sample size in advance, and investigators knew the group allocation. TCR Vbeta CDR3 sequencing of 120 to 150 peripheral blood samples (under 45 ophthalmopathy, 70 to 85 hyperthyroidism and some 17 progressor patients) is reported in the paper.

The material sequenced was peripheral blood mononuclear cells (PBMCs), taken at new diagnosis, from a patient treated with antithyroid drugs. This clonotype originated in a woman aged 25 to 45 with Graves disease. Donor details come from another sample of the same person, matched by shared clones. This chain joins TRBV7-2 to TRBJ2-5, with 10 junctional bases fitting TRBD1. CDR3 loop: CASRPPEGQGWETLYF. The DNA sequence follows: TGTGCCAGCAGACCCCCCGAGGGACAGGGGTGGGAGACCCTGTACTTC. Outside the CDR3, residues come from the reference TRBV7-2 and TRBJ2-5 proteins, so the full variable domain is: GAGVSQSPSNKVTEKGKDVELRCDPISGHTALYWYRQSLGQGLEFLIYFQGNSAPDKSGLPSDRFSAERTGGSVSTLTIQRTQQEDSAVYLCASRPPEGQGWETLYFGPGTRLLVL.